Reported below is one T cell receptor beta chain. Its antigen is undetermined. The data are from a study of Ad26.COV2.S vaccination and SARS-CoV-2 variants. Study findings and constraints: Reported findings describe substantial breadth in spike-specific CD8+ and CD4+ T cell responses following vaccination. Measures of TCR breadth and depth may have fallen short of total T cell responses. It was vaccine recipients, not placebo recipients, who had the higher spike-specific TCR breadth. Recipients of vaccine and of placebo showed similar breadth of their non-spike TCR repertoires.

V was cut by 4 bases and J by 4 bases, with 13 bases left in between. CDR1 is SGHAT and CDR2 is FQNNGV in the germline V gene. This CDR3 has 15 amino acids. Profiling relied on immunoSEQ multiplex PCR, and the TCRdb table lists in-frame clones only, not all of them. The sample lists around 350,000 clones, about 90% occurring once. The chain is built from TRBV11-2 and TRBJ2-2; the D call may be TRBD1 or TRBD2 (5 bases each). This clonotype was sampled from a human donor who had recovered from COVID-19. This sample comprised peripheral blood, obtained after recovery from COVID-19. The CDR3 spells CASSWAGASTGELFF. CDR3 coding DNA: TGTGCCAGCAGCTGGGCCGGGGCTAGCACCGGGGAGCTGTTTTTT.